The sequence of this TCR beta chain was determined in a study of neurological immune-mediated disorders. This clonotype was seen many times. Unsorted libraries used 2 million PBMCs kept at -80 degrees C. Per germline, CDR1 SQVTM and CDR2 ANQGSEA. CDR3 size: 14 residues. V lost 5 bases, J lost 3 bases, and 4 bases stayed unmatched. TCRdb independently ran MiXCR on the 5' RACE reads; one entry per CDR3 protein. Of about 46,000 distinct CDR3 sequences listed, about 1.8% are singletons. The receptor was derived from a woman in her thirties or forties with multiple sclerosis. The gene calls are TRBV29-1 and TRBJ2-1, with 10 nucleotides matching TRBD1. The specimen sequenced was PBMCs. The CDR3 reads CSVRRDRGYNEQFF. The CDR3, as DNA: TGCAGCGTTCGCCGGGACAGGGGCTACAATGAGCAGTTCTTC.